The source of this T cell receptor (beta chain) is a study of T cells expressing NK-cell markers. Background on the study: Seven of the eight sequenced donors were HCMV-seropositive; one was seronegative.

Germline loops: CDR1 SQVTM, CDR2 ANQGSEA. The CDR3 has 15 amino acids. The cDNA for TCR beta came from 5'RACE template switching with UMIs. Each CDR3 protein gets one entry in TCRdb, which reprocessed the 5' RACE reads and gives no DNA. In all, the sample yields 250,000 to 300,000 distinct CDR3 sequences. The clonotype was recovered from a man in his late teens or twenties in good health. Material: blood T cells: a sorted CD56 or NKG2C T cell subset, CD4+ or CD8+ T cells, or bulk PBMC T cells (not recorded which). The chain is built from TRBV29-1 and TRBJ2-1; the D call of TRBD1 rests on TCRdb alone, since no DNA is present to check it. CDR3 loop: CSVEDRGGPYNEQFF.